This T cell receptor beta chain originates from a study of T cells in Graves' hyperthyroidism and ophthalmopathy. Germline V lookup: CDR1 DFQATT, CDR2 SNEGSKA (reference sequence). With V trimmed by 3 bases and J by 7 bases, 12 bases remained unmatched. The CDR3 extends over 17 amino acids. This clonotype was seen at least ten times. The target antigen is unknown. Points from the study as a whole: Most clonotypes that expanded in the thyroid above 0.001 also showed up in blood.

Amplified TCR beta CDR3 regions derived from RNA transcripts. A first-round RT-PCR of the TCR CDR3 used the HTBI primer set. TCRdb redid the calling of the multiplex PCR reads with MiXCR, one entry per CDR3 protein. The table shows about 420,000 distinct CDR3 sequences, with around a sixth occurring only once. The sequence was collected from a woman younger than 35 with Graves' hyperthyroidism. Sequencing was performed on blood. The V gene is TRBV20-1, the J gene TRBJ2-5, with 15 positions matching TRBD2. CDR3 protein: CSARGLAGGTVLGTQYF. The CDR3 nucleotides are TGCAGTGCTAGGGGACTAGCGGGGGGTACCGTTTTGGGGACCCAGTACTTC.